This T cell receptor (beta chain) was sequenced for a study of control samples from healthy donors and cancer patients. The table came from immunoSEQ multiplex PCR; TCRdb's copy has only in-frame clones and leaves some out. The data contain approximately 82,000 clones, roughly 86% of them seen just once; the ten biggest clones take up roughly 20%. This clone was seen a single time. The TCR sequence derives from a man in his forties or fifties in good health. The sample consisted of blood.

Written as DNA, the CDR3 is TGTGCCACCAGTGAGGCAGGGGCTCGAACCGGGGAGCTGTTTTTT. This encodes CATSEAGARTGELFF. This chain uses TRBV24-1 with TRBJ2-2; weak D call: TRBD1 (6 bases). Deletions cut 4 bases from V and 5 bases from J, with 13 bases between. From germline, CDR1 is KGHDR and CDR2 SFDVKD. The CDR3 has 15 amino acids.